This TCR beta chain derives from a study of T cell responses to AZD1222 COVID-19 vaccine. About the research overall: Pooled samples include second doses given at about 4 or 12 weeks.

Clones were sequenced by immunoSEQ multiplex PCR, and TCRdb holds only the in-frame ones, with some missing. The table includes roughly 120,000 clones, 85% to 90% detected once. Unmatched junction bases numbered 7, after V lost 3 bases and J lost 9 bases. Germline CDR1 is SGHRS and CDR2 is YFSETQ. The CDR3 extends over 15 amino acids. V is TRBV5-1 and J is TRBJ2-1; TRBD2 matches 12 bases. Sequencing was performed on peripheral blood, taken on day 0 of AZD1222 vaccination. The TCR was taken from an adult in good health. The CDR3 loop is CASSSEASGGAEQFF. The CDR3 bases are TGCGCCAGCAGCTCGGAGGCTAGCGGGGGGGCTGAGCAGTTCTTC.